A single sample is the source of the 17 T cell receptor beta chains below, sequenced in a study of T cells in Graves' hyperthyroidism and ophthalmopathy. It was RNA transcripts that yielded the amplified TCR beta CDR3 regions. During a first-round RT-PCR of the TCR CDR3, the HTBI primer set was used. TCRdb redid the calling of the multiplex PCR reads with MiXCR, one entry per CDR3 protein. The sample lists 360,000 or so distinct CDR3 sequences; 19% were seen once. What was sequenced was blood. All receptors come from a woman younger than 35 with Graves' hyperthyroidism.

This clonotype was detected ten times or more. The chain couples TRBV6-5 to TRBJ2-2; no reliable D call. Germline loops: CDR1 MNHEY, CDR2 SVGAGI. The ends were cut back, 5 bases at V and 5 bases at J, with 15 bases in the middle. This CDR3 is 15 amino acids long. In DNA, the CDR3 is TGTGCCAGCAGTCCCATCGTGGGCCAAACCGGGGAGCTGTTTTTT. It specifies CASSPIVGQTGELFF.

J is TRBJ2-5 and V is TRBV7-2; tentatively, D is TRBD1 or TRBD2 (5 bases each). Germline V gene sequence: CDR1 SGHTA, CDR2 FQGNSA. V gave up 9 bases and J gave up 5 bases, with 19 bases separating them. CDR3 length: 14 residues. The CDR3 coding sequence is TGTGCCAGTTTAAGGGGTGGGCGAGGGGAGACCCAGTACTTC. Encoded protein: CASLRGGRGETQYF. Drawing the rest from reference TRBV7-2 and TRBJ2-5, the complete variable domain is GAGVSQSPSNKVTEKGKDVELRCDPISGHTALYWYRQSLGQGLEFLIYFQGNSAPDKSGLPSDRFSAERTGGSVSTLTIQRTQQEDSAVYLCASLRGGRGETQYFGPGTRLLVL.

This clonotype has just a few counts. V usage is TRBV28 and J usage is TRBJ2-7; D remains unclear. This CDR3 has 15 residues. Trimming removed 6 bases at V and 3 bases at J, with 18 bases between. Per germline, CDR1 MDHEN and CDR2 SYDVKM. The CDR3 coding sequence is TGTGCCAGCAGGGGCCCCGTTTTTTTCAACTACGAGCAGTACTTC. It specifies CASRGPVFFNYEQYF.

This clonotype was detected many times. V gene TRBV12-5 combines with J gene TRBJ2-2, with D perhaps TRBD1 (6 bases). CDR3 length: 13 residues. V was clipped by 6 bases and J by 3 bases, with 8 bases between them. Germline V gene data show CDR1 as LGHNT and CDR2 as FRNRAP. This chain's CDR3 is CASGAGDTGELFF. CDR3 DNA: TGTGCTAGTGGGGCAGGGGACACCGGGGAGCTGTTTTTT.

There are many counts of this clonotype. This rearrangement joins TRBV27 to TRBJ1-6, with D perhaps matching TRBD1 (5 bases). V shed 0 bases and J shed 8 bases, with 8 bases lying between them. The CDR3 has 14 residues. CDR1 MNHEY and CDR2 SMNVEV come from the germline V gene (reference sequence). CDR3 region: CASSLSQGDSPLHF. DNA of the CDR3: TGTGCCAGCAGTTTATCCCAGGGCGATTCACCCCTCCACTTT.

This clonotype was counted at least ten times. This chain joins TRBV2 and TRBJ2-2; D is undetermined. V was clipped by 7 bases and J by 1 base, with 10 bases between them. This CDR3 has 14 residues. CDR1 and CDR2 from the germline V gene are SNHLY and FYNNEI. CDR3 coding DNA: TGTGCCAGCAAGGATCGGAGGAACACCGGGGAGCTGTTTTTT. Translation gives CASKDRRNTGELFF.

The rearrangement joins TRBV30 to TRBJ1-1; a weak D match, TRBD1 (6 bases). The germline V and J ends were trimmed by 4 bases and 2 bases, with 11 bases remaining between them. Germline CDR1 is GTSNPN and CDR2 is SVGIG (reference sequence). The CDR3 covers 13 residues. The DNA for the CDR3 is TGTGCCTGGATGTGGGGGGCCAACACTGAAGCTTTCTTT. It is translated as CAWMWGANTEAFF.

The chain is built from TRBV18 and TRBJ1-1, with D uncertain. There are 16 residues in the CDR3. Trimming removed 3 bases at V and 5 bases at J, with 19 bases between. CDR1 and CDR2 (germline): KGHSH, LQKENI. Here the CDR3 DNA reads TGTGCCAGCTCACCTAGAAAAGTGGCGTTGTCGACTGAAGCTTTCTTT. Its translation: CASSPRKVALSTEAFF.

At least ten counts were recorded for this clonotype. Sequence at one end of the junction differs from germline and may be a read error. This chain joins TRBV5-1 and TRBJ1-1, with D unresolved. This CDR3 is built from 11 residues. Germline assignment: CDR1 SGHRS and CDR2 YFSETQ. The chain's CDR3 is CASSTDLEASF. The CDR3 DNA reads TGCGCCAGCAGCACCGACTTGGAAGCTTCCTTT. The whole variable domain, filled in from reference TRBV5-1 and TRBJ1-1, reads KAGVTQTPRYLIKTRGQQVTLSCSPISGHRSVSWYQQTPGQGLQFLFEYFSETQRNKGNFPGRFSGRQFSNSRSEMNVSTLELGDSALYLCASSTDLEASFGQGTRLTVV.

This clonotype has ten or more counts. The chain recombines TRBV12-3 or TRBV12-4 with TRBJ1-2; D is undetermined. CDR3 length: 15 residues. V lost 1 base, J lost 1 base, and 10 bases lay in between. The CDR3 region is CASSLGGGSNYGYTF. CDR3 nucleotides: TGTGCCAGCAGTTTAGGCGGCGGGAGTAACTATGGCTACACCTTC.

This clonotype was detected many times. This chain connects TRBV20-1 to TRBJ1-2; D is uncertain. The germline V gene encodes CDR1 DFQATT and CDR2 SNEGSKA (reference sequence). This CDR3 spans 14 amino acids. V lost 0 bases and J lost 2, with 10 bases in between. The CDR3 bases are TGCAGTGCTAGAGATGGGGATCTAAACTATGGCTACACCTTC. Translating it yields CSARDGDLNYGYTF.

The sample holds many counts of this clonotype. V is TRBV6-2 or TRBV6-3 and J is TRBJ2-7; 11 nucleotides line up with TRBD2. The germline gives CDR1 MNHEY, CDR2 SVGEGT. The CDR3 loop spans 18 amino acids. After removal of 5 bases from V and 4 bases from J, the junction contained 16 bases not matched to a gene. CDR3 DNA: TGTGCCAGCAGTCTATTCCTAGCGGGGGGCCAAAAGGGTTACGAGCAGTACTTC. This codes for CASSLFLAGGQKGYEQYF.

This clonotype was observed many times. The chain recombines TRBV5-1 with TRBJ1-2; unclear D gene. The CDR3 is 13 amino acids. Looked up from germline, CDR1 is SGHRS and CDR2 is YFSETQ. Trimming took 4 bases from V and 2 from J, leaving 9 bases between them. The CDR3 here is CASSGEGNYGYTF. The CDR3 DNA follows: TGCGCCAGCAGCGGGGAAGGGAACTATGGCTACACCTTC.

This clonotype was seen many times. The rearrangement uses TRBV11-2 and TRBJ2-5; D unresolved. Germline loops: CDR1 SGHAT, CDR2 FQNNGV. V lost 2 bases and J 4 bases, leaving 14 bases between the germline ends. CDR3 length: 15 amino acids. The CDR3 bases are TGTGCCAGCAGCTTAACGTTCTCTTCGGGAGAGACCCAGTACTTC. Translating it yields CASSLTFSSGETQYF.

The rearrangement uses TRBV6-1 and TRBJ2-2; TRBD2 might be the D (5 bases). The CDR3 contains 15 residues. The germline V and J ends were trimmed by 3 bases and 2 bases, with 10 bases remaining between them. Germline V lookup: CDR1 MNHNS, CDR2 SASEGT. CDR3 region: CASSEFGVNTGELFF. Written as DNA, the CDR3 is TGTGCCAGCAGTGAGTTCGGGGTTAACACCGGGGAGCTGTTTTTT.

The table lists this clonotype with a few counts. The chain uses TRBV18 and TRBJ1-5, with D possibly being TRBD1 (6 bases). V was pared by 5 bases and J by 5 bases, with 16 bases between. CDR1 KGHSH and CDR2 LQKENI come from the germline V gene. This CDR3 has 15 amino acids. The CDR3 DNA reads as TGTGCCAGCTCAATCACAGGGAATTGGGATCAGCCCCAGCATTTT. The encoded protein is CASSITGNWDQPQHF.

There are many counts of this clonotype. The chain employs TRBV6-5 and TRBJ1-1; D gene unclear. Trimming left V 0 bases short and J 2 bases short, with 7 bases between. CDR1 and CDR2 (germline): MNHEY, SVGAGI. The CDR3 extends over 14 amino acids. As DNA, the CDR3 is TGTGCCAGCAGTTACTCGAAAGGCAACACTGAAGCTTTCTTT. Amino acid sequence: CASSYSKGNTEAFF.